The 24 T cell receptor beta chains presented below share a single source sample, sequenced in a study of blood T cell repertoires in COVID-19. The protocol was immunoSEQ multiplex PCR, while the TCRdb copy is restricted to in-frame clones and leaves out a portion. The table has 140,000 to 150,000 clones, 75% to 85% seen once; the top ten hold roughly 8.3%. Specimen: peripheral blood. These receptors were obtained from a human donor with acute or convalescent COVID-19. The donor label of this sample is uncertain.

The chain is built from TRBV19 and TRBJ2-2; D is perhaps TRBD2 (5 bases). There are 14 residues in the CDR3. V was shortened by 3 bases and J by 7 bases, with 12 bases between the two germline ends. CDR1 is LNHDA and CDR2 is SQIVND in the germline V gene (reference sequence). The CDR3 loop is CASSMRVRVGELFF. The CDR3 DNA reads as TGTGCCAGTAGTATGAGGGTTAGGGTCGGGGAGCTGTTTTTT.

This sequence joins TRBV4-1 and TRBJ1-2, with TRBD1 matching 7 bases. With 3 bases clipped from V and 8 bases from J, the junction kept 9 bases outside the gene matches. Germline assignment: CDR1 MGHRA and CDR2 YSYEKL. The CDR3 has 14 amino acids. CDR3 in DNA: TGCGCCAGCAGCCACGACACAGGGGCGCGGGGCTACACCTTC. Protein: CASSHDTGARGYTF.

This rearrangement joins TRBV10-3 to TRBJ2-7; D is unresolved. This CDR3 region has 12 residues. Germline V CDR1 and CDR2: ENHRY, SYGVKD. Trimming cost V 6 bases and J 2 bases, with 8 bases left between them. As DNA, the CDR3 is TGTGCCATCAGCACACTAACCTACGAGCAGTACTTC. As protein: CAISTLTYEQYF.

The gene calls are TRBV9 and TRBJ1-1, with no clear D. Trimming pared 2 bases from V and 4 bases from J, leaving 9 bases between. Germline V CDR1 and CDR2: SGDLS, YYNGEE. This CDR3 is 13 amino acids long. CDR3 region: CASSVYGGTEAFF. CDR3 in DNA: TGTGCCAGCAGCGTCTATGGAGGCACTGAAGCTTTCTTT.

The chain is built from TRBV27 and TRBJ1-2; 9 bases match TRBD1. The V gene end was trimmed by 3 bases and the J gene end by 3 bases; junction bases not matched to a gene: 5. Germline V lookup: CDR1 MNHEY, CDR2 SMNVEV (reference sequence). The CDR3 has 15 amino acids. Written as DNA, the CDR3 is TGTGCCAGCAGTTTTGGGGGACAGGGTTACTATGGCTACACCTTC. It codes for CASSFGGQGYYGYTF.

The V gene is TRBV5-1, the J gene TRBJ1-2, with 7 nucleotides matching TRBD1. V lost 2 bases to trimming and J lost 5 bases; unmatched junction nucleotides: 9. CDR1 SGHRS and CDR2 YFSETQ come from the germline V gene. This CDR3 is 15 amino acids long. CDR3 residues: CASSFGTVGTYGYTF. CDR3 coding DNA: TGCGCCAGCAGCTTCGGGACAGTGGGGACGTATGGCTACACCTTC.

This clone occurred once. This rearrangement joins TRBV14 to TRBJ1-2; no firm D call. Germline V gives CDR1 SGHDN, CDR2 FVKESK. Trimming shortened V by 1 base and J by 5 bases, and 8 bases separated the two germline ends. The CDR3 spans 13 residues. The CDR3 region is CASSQGYRYGYTF. CDR3 in DNA: TGTGCCAGCAGCCAAGGATACAGATATGGCTACACCTTC. Using reference TRBV14 and TRBJ1-2 for the parts outside the CDR3, the full variable domain is EAGVTQFPSHSVIEKGQTVTLRCDPISGHDNLYWYRRVMGKEIKFLLHFVKESKQDESGMPNNRFLAERTGGTYSTLKVQPAELEDSGVYFCASSQGYRYGYTFGSGTRLTVV.

The chain uses TRBV30 and TRBJ1-5, with a possible D match to TRBD1 (6 bases). The CDR3 loop spans 13 amino acids. Trimming cost V 1 base and J 2 bases, with 6 bases left between them. Germline CDR1 reads GTSNPN; CDR2 reads SVGIG (reference sequence). CDR3 nucleotide sequence: TGTGCCTGGAGTGAGGGGGGCAATCAGCCCCAGCATTTT. It translates to CAWSEGGNQPQHF. Looking up the rest from reference TRBV30 and TRBJ1-5 gives the full variable domain: SQTIHQWPATLVQPVGSPLSLECTVEGTSNPNLYWYRQAAGRGLQLLFYSVGIGQISSEVPQNLSASRPQDRQFILSSKKLLLSDSGFYLCAWSEGGNQPQHFGDGTRLSIL.

The chain combines TRBV7-3 with TRBJ2-6; D gene uncertain. CDR3 length: 15 residues. Deletions cut 5 bases from V and 4 bases from J, with 12 bases between. Germline V gene sequence: CDR1 SGHTA, CDR2 FQGTGA. This CDR3 is CASSPSYGGANVLTF. CDR3 DNA sequence: TGTGCCAGCAGCCCATCGTACGGGGGGGCCAACGTCCTGACTTTC.

The chain uses TRBV27 and TRBJ1-5; maybe TRBD1 (6 bases). The germline CDR1 and CDR2 sequences are MNHEY and SMNVEV (reference sequence). Trimming took off 6 bases at V and 0 bases at J, with 9 bases between the two ends. The CDR3 spans 14 residues. This CDR3 is CASSRTVSNQPQHF. As DNA, the CDR3 is TGTGCCAGCAGCAGGACAGTTAGCAATCAGCCCCAGCATTTT.

The chain carries TRBV27 and TRBJ1-5, with D unresolved. V was cut by 2 bases and J by 7 bases, with 9 bases left in between. CDR3 length: 13 residues. Germline V gives CDR1 MNHEY, CDR2 SMNVEV (reference sequence). CDR3 sequence: CASSLNYEQPQHF. Here the CDR3 DNA reads TGTGCCAGCAGTTTAAACTACGAACAGCCCCAGCATTTT.

V and J are TRBV6-5 and TRBJ2-1; 11 bases line up with TRBD1. CDR3 size: 16 residues. Germline CDR1 is MNHEY and CDR2 is SVGAGI. With V trimmed by 2 bases and J by 7 bases, 7 bases remained unmatched. The DNA of the CDR3 is TGTGCCAGCAGTTACGTCACCGGGACAGGGGGGAATGAGCAGTTCTTC. It is translated as CASSYVTGTGGNEQFF.

The gene calls are TRBV5-6 and TRBJ2-2, with 7 bases aligning to TRBD1. The CDR3 is 16 residues long. Per germline, CDR1 SGHDT and CDR2 YYEEEE. The V segment lost 10 bases and the J segment 1 base; nucleotides outside the gene matches: 13. CDR3 DNA: TGTGCCGCAAGCAGGAGGACAGGAGTGAACACCGGGGAGCTGTTTTTT. Translation gives CAASRRTGVNTGELFF.

This clone was counted once. This chain links TRBV5-5 with TRBJ1-2; 8 nucleotides match TRBD1. The CDR3 length is 12 residues. V lost 5 bases and J lost 4; bases outside the gene matches: 1. The V gene's germline CDR1 is SGHKS and CDR2 YYEKEE (reference sequence). The CDR3 is CASSDRGYGYTF. The CDR3 DNA is TGTGCCAGCAGTGACAGGGGCTATGGCTACACCTTC.

The chain recombines TRBV4-2 with TRBJ1-2; the D is unclear. Germline V gene lookup returns CDR1 LGHNA and CDR2 YNFKEQ. The CDR3 runs to 13 residues. The germline V and J ends were trimmed by 4 bases and 6 bases, with 12 bases remaining between them. The CDR3 DNA reads as TGTGCCAGCAGCCCCTCAACATATGATGGCTACACCTTC. Translated: CASSPSTYDGYTF.

The chain carries TRBV10-2 and TRBJ1-1; D call uncertain. The V gene lost 0 bases and the J gene lost 0 bases, with 14 bases spanning the gap. The CDR3 is 17 amino acids. Germline V CDR1 and CDR2: WSHSY, SAAADI. The CDR3 region is CASSESSAVTVNTEAFF. DNA for the CDR3: TGCGCCAGCAGTGAGTCAAGCGCGGTTACGGTGAACACTGAAGCTTTCTTT.

This clone showed up just a few times. V gene TRBV5-1 combines with J gene TRBJ1-6; perhaps TRBD1 as D (5 bases). CDR1 and CDR2 from the germline V gene are SGHRS and YFSETQ. This CDR3 spans 14 amino acids. Trimming took off 7 bases at V and 10 bases at J, with 18 bases between the two ends. This CDR3 reads CASRTQGVGSPLHF. In nucleotides, the CDR3 is TGCGCCAGCCGCACCCAAGGGGTGGGGTCACCCCTCCACTTT.

This clone turned up a few times. This chain uses TRBV6-5 with TRBJ1-1; D not certain. The CDR3 is made up of 12 amino acids. V lost 7 bases, J lost 4 bases, and 10 bases lay in between. The germline V gene encodes CDR1 MNHEY and CDR2 SVGAGI. The chain's CDR3 is CASMRAGTEAFF. The CDR3 DNA reads TGTGCCAGCATGAGGGCGGGCACTGAAGCTTTCTTT.

The rearrangement uses TRBV7-2 and TRBJ2-3; tentatively, D is TRBD2 (6 bases). Germline assignment: CDR1 SGHTA and CDR2 FQGNSA. There are 14 residues in the CDR3. Deletions cut 9 bases from V and 2 bases from J, with 15 bases between. This chain's CDR3 is CASDSGTSTDTQYF. CDR3 DNA sequence: TGTGCCAGTGATAGCGGTACCTCCACAGATACGCAGTATTTT.

This clone appeared a few times. The CDR3 nucleotides read TGTGCCAGCAGCTTAAGGGCGTCCCGACAGGGCACCGGGGAGCTGTTTTTT. Its translation is CASSLRASRQGTGELFF. J is TRBJ2-2 and V is TRBV13; 7 bases map to TRBD1. Looked up from germline, CDR1 is PRHDT and CDR2 is FYEKMQ (reference sequence). Trimming removed 2 bases from V and 4 bases from J; junction bases left unmatched: 10. The CDR3 is 17 amino acids.

The chain is built from TRBV19 and TRBJ1-5; D possibly corresponds to TRBD1 (5 bases). The V gene's germline CDR1 is LNHDA and CDR2 SQIVND (reference sequence). V dropped 2 bases and J dropped 7 bases, with 12 bases sitting between them. The CDR3 totals 14 residues. CDR3 in amino acids: CASSITQGGQPQHF. CDR3 nucleotides: TGTGCCAGTAGTATAACCCAGGGAGGGCAGCCCCAGCATTTT.

This chain connects TRBV10-2 to TRBJ1-3; D not resolved. The V gene lost 8 bases and the J gene lost 0 bases, with 14 bases spanning the gap. The CDR3 spans 15 residues. CDR1 is WSHSY and CDR2 is SAAADI in the germline V gene. The CDR3 region has the DNA TGCGCCAGCCGATGGGAGGTGGACTCTGGAAACACCATATATTTT. Residues: CASRWEVDSGNTIYF.

This chain connects TRBV5-1 to TRBJ2-3; no reliable D call. The V and J ends lost 4 bases and 0 bases respectively, with 15 bases between them. Germline V gene data show CDR1 as SGHRS and CDR2 as YFSETQ. The CDR3 consists of 16 residues. CDR3 nucleotides: TGCGCCAGCAGCCTAAAGACTTCCTCTAGCACAGATACGCAGTATTTT. Residues: CASSLKTSSSTDTQYF.

The chain uses TRBV5-1 and TRBJ2-1; 9 bases fit TRBD2. Germline V gene sequence: CDR1 SGHRS, CDR2 YFSETQ. The CDR3 sequence is 14 residues long. J was trimmed by 12 bases and V by 2 bases; bases with no gene match: 9. CDR3 nucleotide sequence: TGCGCCAGCAGCTTACCTAGCGGGGAAGAAGGGCAGTTCTTC. Its protein is CASSLPSGEEGQFF.